This T cell receptor beta chain was found in a study of blood T cell repertoires in COVID-19. Study at large: The origin of the acute and convalescent COVID-19 samples was the United States, Italy and Spain. Sources were T cells, B-cell-depleted T cells, or PBMCs; the material itself was cDNA or gDNA.

CDR1 is LNHDA, CDR2 SQIVND, per germline (reference sequence). CDR3 length: 18 amino acids. Trimming took 4 bases from V and 0 from J, leaving 16 bases between them. Original analysis: Amplified reference gene primers provided the basis for estimating nucleated cell counts. TCRdb keeps only in-frame clones here, not all; method: immunoSEQ multiplex PCR. The DNA gave D and trimming, while V, J and clone size come from that table. The sample has tens of thousands of clones, roughly 90% seen once. The TCR comes from a man aged 50-60 years with acute or convalescent COVID-19. This chain connects TRBV19 to TRBJ2-6, with a weak D call TRBD2 (5 bases). Material: peripheral blood. Here the CDR3 DNA reads TGTGCCAGTAGTACAGGCGCACGACTAATCTCTGGGGCCAACGTCCTGACTTTC. Residues: CASSTGARLISGANVLTF.